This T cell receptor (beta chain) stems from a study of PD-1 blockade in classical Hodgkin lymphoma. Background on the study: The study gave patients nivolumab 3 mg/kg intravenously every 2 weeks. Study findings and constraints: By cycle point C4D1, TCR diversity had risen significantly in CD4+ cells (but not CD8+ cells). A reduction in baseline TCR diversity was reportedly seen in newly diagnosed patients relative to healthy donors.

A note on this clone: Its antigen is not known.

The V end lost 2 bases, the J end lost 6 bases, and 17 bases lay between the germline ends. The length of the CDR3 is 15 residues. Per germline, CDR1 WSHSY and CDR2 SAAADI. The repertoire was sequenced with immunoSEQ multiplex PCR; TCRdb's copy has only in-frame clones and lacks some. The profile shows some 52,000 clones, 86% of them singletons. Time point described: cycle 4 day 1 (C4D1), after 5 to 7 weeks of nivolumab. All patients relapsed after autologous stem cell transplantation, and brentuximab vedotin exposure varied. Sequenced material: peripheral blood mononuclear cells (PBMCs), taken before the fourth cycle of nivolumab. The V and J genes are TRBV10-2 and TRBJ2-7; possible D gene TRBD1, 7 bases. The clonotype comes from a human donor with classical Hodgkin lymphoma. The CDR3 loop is CASSEPRGRGREQYF. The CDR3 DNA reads TGCGCCAGCAGTGAGCCAAGGGGGCGGGGACGCGAGCAGTACTTC.